This passage covers 5 T cell receptor beta chains from one sample sequenced in a study of beta chain features in type 1 diabetes (dated by TCRdb to between 2018 and 2020). Which antigens these TCRs recognize remains unknown. Broad study findings and their caveats: A moderate but significant shortening of TCRB CDR3 length was observed in type 1 diabetes patients in all four CD4+ subsets.

The library was made by the immunoSEQ multiplex PCR assay. The High Capacity cDNA Reverse Transcription Kit was used to reverse transcribe all of the isolated RNA, meaning that expressed TCRB transcripts were what got sequenced. The table was pulled from immuneACCESS by TCRdb, which kept in-frame rearrangements only. Such tables lose some clones; where checked, under half of the loss comes from unresolved V genes, and the rest has no known cause. The sample table lists about 99,000 clones, around 30% of them with a count of one. The ten largest clones represent 0.5% to 0.55% of the sample. Sequences were obtained from central memory CD4+ T cells from blood. The receptor set was obtained from a young woman with type 1 diabetes.

This clone was counted between two and nine times. V is TRBV19 and J is TRBJ1-1; D gene ambiguous. Germline CDR1 LNHDA, CDR2 SQIVND (reference sequence). CDR3 length: 13 residues. The V and J ends lost 6 bases and 5 bases respectively, with 13 bases between them. CDR3: CASSSLVGTEAFF. CDR3 bases: TGTGCCAGTAGCAGTCTAGTGGGTACTGAAGCTTTCTTT.

This clone was detected a few times. This rearrangement joins TRBV28 to TRBJ1-4; D might be TRBD1 (5 bases). The germline gives CDR1 MDHEN, CDR2 SYDVKM. This CDR3 contains 15 residues. The V and J ends lost 3 bases and 0 bases respectively, with 8 bases between them. The CDR3: CASSFYRTTNEKLFF. CDR3 in DNA: TGTGCCAGCAGTTTCTACAGGACAACTAATGAAAAACTGTTTTTT. Complete variable domain (other parts from reference TRBV28 and TRBJ1-4): DVKVTQSSRYLVKRTGEKVFLECVQDMDHENMFWYRQDPGLGLRLIYFSYDVKMKEKGDIPEGYSVSREKKERFSLILESASTNQTSMYLCASSFYRTTNEKLFFGSGTQLSVL.

The sample holds a few counts of this clone. The rearrangement joins TRBV2 to TRBJ1-3; 10 bases are a match to TRBD1. J lost 4 bases, V lost 6 bases, and 6 bases had no gene match. Germline values: CDR1 SNHLY, CDR2 FYNNEI. The CDR3 extends over 15 amino acids. The CDR3 loop reads CASRVRQGAGNTIYF. CDR3 nucleotide sequence: TGTGCCAGCAGGGTTAGACAGGGGGCAGGAAACACCATATATTTT.

This clone has a handful of counts. The chain has TRBV7-2 and TRBJ2-1; 11 bases match TRBD2. The germline gives CDR1 SGHTA, CDR2 FQGNSA. The CDR3 consists of 16 residues. V dropped 5 bases and J dropped 7; count of bases not matched to a gene: 10. In DNA, the CDR3 is TGTGCCAGCAGCCCCGTAGCGGGAGGGAGGGGGAATGAGCAGTTCTTC. As protein: CASSPVAGGRGNEQFF.

V gene TRBV11-2 combines with J gene TRBJ2-3; D gene unclear. Trimming removed 5 bases at V and 6 bases at J, with 21 bases between. The germline gives CDR1 SGHAT, CDR2 FQNNGV. The CDR3 runs 16 residues. The CDR3 reads CASSPPPGSLRDTQYF. The CDR3, as DNA: TGTGCCAGCAGCCCACCCCCCGGTTCCCTGAGGGATACGCAGTATTTT.